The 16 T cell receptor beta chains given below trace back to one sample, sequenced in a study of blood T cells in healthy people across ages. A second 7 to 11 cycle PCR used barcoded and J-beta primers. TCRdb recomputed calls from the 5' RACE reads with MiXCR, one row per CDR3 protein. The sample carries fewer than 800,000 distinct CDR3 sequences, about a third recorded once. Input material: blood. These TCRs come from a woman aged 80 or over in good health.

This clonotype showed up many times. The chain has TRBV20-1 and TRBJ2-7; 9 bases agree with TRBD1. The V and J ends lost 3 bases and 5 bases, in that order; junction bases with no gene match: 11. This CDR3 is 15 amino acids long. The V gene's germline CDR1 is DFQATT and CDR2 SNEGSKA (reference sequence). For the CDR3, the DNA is TGCAGTGCTAGGTATCACAGGGGGCTTTGGGACGAGCAGTACTTC. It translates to CSARYHRGLWDEQYF.

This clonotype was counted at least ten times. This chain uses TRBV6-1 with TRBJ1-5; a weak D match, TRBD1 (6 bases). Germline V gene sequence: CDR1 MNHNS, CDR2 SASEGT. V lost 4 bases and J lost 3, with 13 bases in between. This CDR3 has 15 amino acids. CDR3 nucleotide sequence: TGTGCCAGCAGTGGGGGGCAGGGCCCCAATCAGCCCCAGCATTTT. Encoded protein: CASSGGQGPNQPQHF.

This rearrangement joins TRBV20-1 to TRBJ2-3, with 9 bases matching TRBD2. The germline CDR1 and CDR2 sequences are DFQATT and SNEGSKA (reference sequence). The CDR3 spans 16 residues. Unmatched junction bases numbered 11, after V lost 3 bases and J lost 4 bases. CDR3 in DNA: TGCAGTGCTAGTGGGCTAGCGGGGAGGGAAGCAGATACGCAGTATTTT. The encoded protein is CSASGLAGREADTQYF.

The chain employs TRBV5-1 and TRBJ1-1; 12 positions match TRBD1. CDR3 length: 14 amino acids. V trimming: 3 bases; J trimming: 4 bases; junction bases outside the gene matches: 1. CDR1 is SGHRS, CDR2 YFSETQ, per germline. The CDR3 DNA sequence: TGCGCCAGCAGCTCGGGACAGGGGGCCACTGAAGCTTTCTTT. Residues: CASSSGQGATEAFF.

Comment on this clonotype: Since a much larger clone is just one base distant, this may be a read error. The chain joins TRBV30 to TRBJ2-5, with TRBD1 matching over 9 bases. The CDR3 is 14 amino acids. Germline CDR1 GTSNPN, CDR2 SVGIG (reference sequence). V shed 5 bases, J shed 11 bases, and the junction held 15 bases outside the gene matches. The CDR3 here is CAWSRDRVIGEQYF. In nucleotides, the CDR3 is TGTGCCTGGTCCCGGGACAGGGTAATAGGTGAGCAGTACTTC.

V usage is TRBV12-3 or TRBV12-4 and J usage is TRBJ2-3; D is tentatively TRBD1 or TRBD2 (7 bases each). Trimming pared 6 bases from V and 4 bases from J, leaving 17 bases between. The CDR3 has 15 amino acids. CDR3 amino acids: CASRTSRGGPDTQYF. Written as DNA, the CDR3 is TGTGCCAGCAGAACTAGCAGGGGGGGCCCAGATACGCAGTATTTT.

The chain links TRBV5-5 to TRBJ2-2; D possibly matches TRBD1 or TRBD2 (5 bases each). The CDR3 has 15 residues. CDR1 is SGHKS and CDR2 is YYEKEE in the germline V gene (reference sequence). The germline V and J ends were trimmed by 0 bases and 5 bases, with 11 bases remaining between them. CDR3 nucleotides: TGTGCCAGCAGCTTGGCGCAGGGAGCGACCGGGGAGCTGTTTTTT. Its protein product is CASSLAQGATGELFF.

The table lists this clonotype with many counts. The CDR3 DNA reads TGCAGCGCATCCACCGGGGCCACGGGTGGCTACACCTTC. This encodes CSASTGATGGYTF. This chain links TRBV29-1 with TRBJ1-2; D may be TRBD1 (5 bases). This CDR3 has 13 residues. The ends were cut back, 7 bases at V and 7 bases at J, with 19 bases in the middle. Germline V gene sequence: CDR1 SQVTM, CDR2 ANQGSEA.

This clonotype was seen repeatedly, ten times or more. CDR3 in amino acids: CASSHHTRGAGNIYEQYF. The CDR3 bases are TGTGCCAGCAGCCACCATACCCGAGGGGCGGGGAATATCTACGAGCAGTACTTC. This chain uses TRBV3-1 with TRBJ2-7; tentatively, D is TRBD2 (6 bases). The germline CDR1 and CDR2 sequences are LGHDT and YNNKEL (reference sequence). The CDR3 length is 18 residues. Trimming removed 3 bases from V and 3 bases from J, with 24 bases in between.

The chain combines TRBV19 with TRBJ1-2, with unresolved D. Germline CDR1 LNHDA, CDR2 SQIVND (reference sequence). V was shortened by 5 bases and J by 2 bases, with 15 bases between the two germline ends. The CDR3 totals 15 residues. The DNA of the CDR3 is TGTGCCAGTAGTCAAGATGGCAGCCCAAACTATGGCTACACCTTC. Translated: CASSQDGSPNYGYTF. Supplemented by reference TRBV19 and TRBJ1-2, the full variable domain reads DGGITQSPKYLFRKEGQNVTLSCEQNLNHDAMYWYRQDPGQGLRLIYYSQIVNDFQKGDIAEGYSVSREKKESFPLTVTSAQKNPTAFYLCASSQDGSPNYGYTFGSGTRLTVV.

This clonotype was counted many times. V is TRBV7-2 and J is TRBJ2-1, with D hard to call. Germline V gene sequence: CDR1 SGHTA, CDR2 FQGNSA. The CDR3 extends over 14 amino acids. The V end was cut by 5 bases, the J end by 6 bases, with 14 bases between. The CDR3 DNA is TGTGCCAGCAGCGGTCGAAAACACCCCAATGAGCAGTTCTTC. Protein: CASSGRKHPNEQFF.

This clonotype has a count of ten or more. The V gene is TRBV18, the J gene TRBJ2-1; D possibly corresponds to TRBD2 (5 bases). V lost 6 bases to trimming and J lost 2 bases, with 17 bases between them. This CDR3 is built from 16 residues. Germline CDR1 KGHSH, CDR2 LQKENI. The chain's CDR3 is CASSPGTGSAYNEQFF. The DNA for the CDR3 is TGTGCCAGCTCTCCGGGAACTGGAAGCGCCTACAATGAGCAGTTCTTC.

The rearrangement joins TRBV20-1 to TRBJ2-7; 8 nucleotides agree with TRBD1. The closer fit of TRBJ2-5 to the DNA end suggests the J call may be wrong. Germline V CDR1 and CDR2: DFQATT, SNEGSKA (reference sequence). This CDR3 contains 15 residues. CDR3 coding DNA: TGCAGTGCTAGAGAAGGACGGGACAGGCAAGAGACCCAGTACTTC. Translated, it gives CSAREGRDRQETQYF.

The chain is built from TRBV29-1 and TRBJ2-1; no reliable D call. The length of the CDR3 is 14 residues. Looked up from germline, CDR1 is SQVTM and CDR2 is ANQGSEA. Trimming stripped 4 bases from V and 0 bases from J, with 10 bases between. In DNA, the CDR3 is TGCAGCGTTGTATCCCCGAGCTCCTACAATGAGCAGTTCTTC. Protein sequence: CSVVSPSSYNEQFF.

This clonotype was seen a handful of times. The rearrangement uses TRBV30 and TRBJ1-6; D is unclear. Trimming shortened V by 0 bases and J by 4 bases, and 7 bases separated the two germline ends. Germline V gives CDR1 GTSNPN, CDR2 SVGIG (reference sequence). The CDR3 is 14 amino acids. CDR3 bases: TGTGCCTGGAGTGTACAGCCTTATAATTCACCCCTCCACTTT. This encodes CAWSVQPYNSPLHF.

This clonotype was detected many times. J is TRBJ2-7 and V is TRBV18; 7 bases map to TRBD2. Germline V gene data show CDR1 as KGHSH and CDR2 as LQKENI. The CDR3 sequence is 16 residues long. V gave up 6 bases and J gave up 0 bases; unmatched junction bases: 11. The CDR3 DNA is TGTGCCAGCTCCCCTCTGGGGGGGGGGAGCTCCTACGAGCAGTACTTC. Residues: CASSPLGGGSSYEQYF.